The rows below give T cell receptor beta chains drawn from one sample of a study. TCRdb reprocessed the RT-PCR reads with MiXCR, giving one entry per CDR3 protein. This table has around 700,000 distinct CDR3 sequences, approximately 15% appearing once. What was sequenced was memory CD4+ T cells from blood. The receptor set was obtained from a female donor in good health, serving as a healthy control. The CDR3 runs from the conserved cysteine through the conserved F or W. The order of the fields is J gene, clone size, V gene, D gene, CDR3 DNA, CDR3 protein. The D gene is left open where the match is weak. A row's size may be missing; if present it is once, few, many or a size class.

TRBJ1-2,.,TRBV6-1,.,TGTGCCAGCATCAAAAGACAGTCGGAATATGGCTACACCTTC,CASIKRQSEYGYTF
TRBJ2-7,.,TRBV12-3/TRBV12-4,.,TGTGCCAGCAGTTCGCCGGCGGCGGGGGCAATCTACGAGCAGTACTTC,CASSSPAAGAIYEQYF
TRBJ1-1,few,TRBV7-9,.,TGTGCCAGCAGCACACAAGGGGGTGTCAACACTGAAGCTTTCTTT,CASSTQGGVNTEAFF
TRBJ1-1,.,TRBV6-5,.,TGTGCCAGCACCCACCGGGACGGTGGGGAAGCTTTCTTT,CASTHRDGGEAFF
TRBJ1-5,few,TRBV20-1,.,TGCAGTGCTAGGGGCCCTGGGAGTACAAATCAGCCCCAGCATTTT,CSARGPGSTNQPQHF
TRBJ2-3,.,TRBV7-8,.,TGTGCCAGCAGCCCCATGGTGGGAGTTAGCACAGATACGCAGTATTTT,CASSPMVGVSTDTQYF
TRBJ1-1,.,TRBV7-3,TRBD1,TGTGCCAGCAGCTCGACAGGGGGAACTAAAGCTTTCTTT,CASSSTGGTKAFF
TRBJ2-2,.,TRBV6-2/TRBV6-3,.,TGTGCCAGCAGAGGGGTAGGGTCCGGGGAGCTGTTTTTT,CASRGVGSGELFF
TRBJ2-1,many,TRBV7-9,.,TGTGCCAGCAGCAGCCGGGATCTAAATGAGCAGTTCTTC,CASSSRDLNEQFF
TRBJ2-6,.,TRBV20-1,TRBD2,TGCAGTGCTAGTGGACTAGCGGGACAGTCTGGGGCCAACGTCCTGACTTTC,CSASGLAGQSGANVLTF
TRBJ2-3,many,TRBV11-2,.,TGTGCCAGCAGCTTAGTCGCAGGGCTCACAGATACGCAGTATTTT,CASSLVAGLTDTQYF
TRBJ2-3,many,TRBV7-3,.,TGTGCCAGCAGCCTCCTACTGTCAGATACGCAGTATTTT,CASSLLLSDTQYF
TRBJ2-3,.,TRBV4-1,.,TGCGCCAGCAGCCATAAGGTGAGCAGAGACACAGATACGCAGTATTTT,CASSHKVSRDTDTQYF
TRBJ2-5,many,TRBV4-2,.,TGTGCCAGCAGCCAAGATTGGCGCGAGACCCAGTACTTC,CASSQDWRETQYF
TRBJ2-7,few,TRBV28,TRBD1,TGTGCCAGCACTGGGGGACAGGGGGCGAACGAGCAGTACTTC,CASTGGQGANEQYF
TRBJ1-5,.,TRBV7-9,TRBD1,TGTGCCAGCAGCTGCCGGGACAGAACGAGCAATCAGCCCCAGCATTTT,CASSCRDRTSNQPQHF
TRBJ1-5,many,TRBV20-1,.,TGCAGTGCTAGAGATCCCAGGGACGACCCTAGCAATCAGCCCCAGCATTTT,CSARDPRDDPSNQPQHF
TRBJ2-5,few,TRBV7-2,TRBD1,TGTGCCAGCAGCTCGACGGGACAGGGGGCGGGGGAGACCCAGTACTTC,CASSSTGQGAGETQYF
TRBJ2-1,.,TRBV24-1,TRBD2,TGTGCCACCGGGGGACTAGCCATAAATGAGCAGTTCTTC,CATGGLAINEQFF
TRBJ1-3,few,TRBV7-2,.,TGTGCCAGCAGCCCACGGATCCGGCAACCCCGAACTGGAAACACCATATATTTT,CASSPRIRQPRTGNTIYF
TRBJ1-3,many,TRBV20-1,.,TGCAGTGCTAGAGAACATGCCGGCTCTGGAAACACCATATATTTT,CSAREHAGSGNTIYF
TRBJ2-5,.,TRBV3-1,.,TGTGCCAGCAGCCATTCCGGAAAAGAGACCCAGTACTTC,CASSHSGKETQYF
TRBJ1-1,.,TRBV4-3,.,TGCGCCAGCAGCAAACAGGTCATGAACACTGAAGCTTTCTTT,CASSKQVMNTEAFF
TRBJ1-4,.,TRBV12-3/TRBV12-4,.,TGTGCCAGCAGTTTCGGGGTGGGTAATGAAAAACTGTTTTTT,CASSFGVGNEKLFF
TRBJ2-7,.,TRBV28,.,TGTGCCAGCAGTTTACCGCAGGAGAAATCCTACGAGCAGTACTTC,CASSLPQEKSYEQYF
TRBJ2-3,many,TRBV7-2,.,TGTGCCAGCAGCTTAACCACTAGTTTTGGCACAGATACGCAGTATTTT,CASSLTTSFGTDTQYF
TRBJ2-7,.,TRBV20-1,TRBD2,TGCAGTGCTAAGGGGACTAGCGGGAGGGATTACGCGTACGAGCAGTACTTC,CSAKGTSGRDYAYEQYF
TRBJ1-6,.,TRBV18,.,TGTGCCAGCTCACCGCAAAATCAGTATAATTCACCCCTCCACTTT,CASSPQNQYNSPLHF
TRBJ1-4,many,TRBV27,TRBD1,TGTGCCAGCGCAGAACAGGGGGCTCGAGAAAAACTGTTTTTT,CASAEQGAREKLFF
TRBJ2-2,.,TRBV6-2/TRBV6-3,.,TGTGCCAGCAGAAGACTAGGCACCGGGGAGCTGTTTTTT,CASRRLGTGELFF
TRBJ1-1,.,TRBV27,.,TGTGCCAGCAGTTTATCGCGCTCTAACACTGAAGCTTTCTTT,CASSLSRSNTEAFF
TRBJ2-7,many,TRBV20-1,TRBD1,TGCAGGGTTTCCGGGACAGGGATTAACTACGAGCAGTACTTC,CRVSGTGINYEQYF
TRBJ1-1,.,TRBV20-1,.,TGCAGTGCACCCATTACAGGGAGGACTGAAGCTTTCTTT,CSAPITGRTEAFF
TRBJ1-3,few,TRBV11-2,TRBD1,TGTGCCAGCAGCTCCATAAGGGACAGCCACCTCTCTGGAAACACCATATATTTT,CASSSIRDSHLSGNTIYF
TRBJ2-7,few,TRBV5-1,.,TGCGCCAGCAGCTTTGGAGGGGAAGTCTACGAGCAGTACTTC,CASSFGGEVYEQYF
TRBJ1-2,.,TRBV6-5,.,TGTGCCAGCAGTTACCTGGACAGTGGGGGTTATGGCTACACCTTC,CASSYLDSGGYGYTF
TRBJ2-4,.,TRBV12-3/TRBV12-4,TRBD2,TGTGCCAGCAGTCAGTCGGGGGGGAACATTCAGTACTTC,CASSQSGGNIQYF
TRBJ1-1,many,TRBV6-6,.,TGTGCCAGCGGCGGCGGGACTTTAACTGAAGCTTTCTTT,CASGGGTLTEAFF
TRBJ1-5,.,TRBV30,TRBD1,TGTGCCTGGAGTGTAATGGCAGGGGGTCAGCCCCAGCATTTT,CAWSVMAGGQPQHF
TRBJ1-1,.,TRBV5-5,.,TGTGCCAGCAGCCCGTATCTTTTGAACACTGAAGCTTTCTTT,CASSPYLLNTEAFF
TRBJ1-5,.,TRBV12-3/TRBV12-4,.,TGTGCCAGCAGCTCTAATTGGGAGAATCAGCCCCAGCATTTT,CASSSNWENQPQHF
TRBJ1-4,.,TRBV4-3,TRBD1,TGCGCCAGCAGCCAGGGCATTGGAATGGGGCAGGGGGCACCAACTAATGAAAAACTGTTTTTT,CASSQGIGMGQGAPTNEKLFF
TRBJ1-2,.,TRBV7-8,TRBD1,TGTGCCAGCAGCTTTACAGGGGGACAGGGATACGGCTACACCTTC,CASSFTGGQGYGYTF
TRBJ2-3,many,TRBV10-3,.,TGTGCCATCACCGACTCCTCCAACACAGATACGCAGTATTTT,CAITDSSNTDTQYF
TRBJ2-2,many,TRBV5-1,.,TGCGCCAGCAGTCCAATTTTCGTTCAGGGGACGGGCACCGGGGAGCTGTTTTTT,CASSPIFVQGTGTGELFF
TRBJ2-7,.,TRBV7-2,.,TGTGCCAGCAGCTTAGCGGCGGGACTCTACGAGCAGTACTTC,CASSLAAGLYEQYF
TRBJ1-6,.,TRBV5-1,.,TGCGCCAGCAGCGGGACGGGGATCTATAATTCACCCCTCCACTTT,CASSGTGIYNSPLHF
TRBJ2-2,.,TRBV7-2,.,TGTGCCAGCAGCTTAGTGGCTGGAGGGGCGAACACCGGGGAGCTGTTTTTT,CASSLVAGGANTGELFF
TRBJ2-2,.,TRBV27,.,TGTGCCAGCAGCCCATTCGGCACCGGGGAGCTGTTTTTT,CASSPFGTGELFF
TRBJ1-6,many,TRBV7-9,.,TGTGCCAGCAGCTTAAGGGGCGGTGCGCATTCACCCCTCCACTTT,CASSLRGGAHSPLHF
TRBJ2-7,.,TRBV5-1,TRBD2,TGCGCCAGCAGCTTGACACCTCCGGGACTAGCGGGAGGACTACTCTACGAGCAGTACTTC,CASSLTPPGLAGGLLYEQYF
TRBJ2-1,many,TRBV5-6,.,TGTGCCAGCAGCTTTGAGCGAGACAATGAGCAGTTCTTC,CASSFERDNEQFF
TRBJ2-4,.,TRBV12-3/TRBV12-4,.,TGTGCCAGCAGTTTTGGGGTAGCCAAAAACATTCAGTACTTC,CASSFGVAKNIQYF
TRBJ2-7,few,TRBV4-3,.,TGCGCCAGCAGCCAAGACCGCCGGAGCGGCTACGAGCAGTACTTC,CASSQDRRSGYEQYF
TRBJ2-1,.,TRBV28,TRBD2,TGTGCCAGCAGTCCCAGCGGGAGTCAGCAGTTCTTC,CASSPSGSQQFF
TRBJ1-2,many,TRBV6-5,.,TGTGCCAGCAGTCCGACAGCCTATGGCTACACCTTC,CASSPTAYGYTF
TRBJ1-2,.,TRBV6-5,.,TGTGCCAGCCGCCTCGGGTCAGGCTACACCTTC,CASRLGSGYTF